This T cell receptor (beta chain) was obtained from a study of CD8 T cells in ankylosing spondylitis. The CDR3 consists of 13 residues. Germline CDR1 and CDR2: SNHLY and FYNNEI. The germline V and J ends were trimmed by 8 bases and 0 bases, with 8 bases remaining between them. From the 5' RACE reads, TCRdb called clonotypes with MiXCR, one entry per CDR3 protein. The table has 250,000 to 350,000 distinct CDR3 sequences, 20% seen once. This clonotype has more than one count but fewer than ten. The V and J genes are TRBV2 and TRBJ2-1; D uncertain. The sequencing input was blood, either unsorted or a sorted T cell fraction (not recorded which). The receptor comes from a male donor with ankylosing spondylitis or in good health (not recorded which). The CDR3, as DNA: TGTGCCAGCCTCAGTAGCTCCTACAATGAGCAGTTCTTC. The encoded protein is CASLSSSYNEQFF.